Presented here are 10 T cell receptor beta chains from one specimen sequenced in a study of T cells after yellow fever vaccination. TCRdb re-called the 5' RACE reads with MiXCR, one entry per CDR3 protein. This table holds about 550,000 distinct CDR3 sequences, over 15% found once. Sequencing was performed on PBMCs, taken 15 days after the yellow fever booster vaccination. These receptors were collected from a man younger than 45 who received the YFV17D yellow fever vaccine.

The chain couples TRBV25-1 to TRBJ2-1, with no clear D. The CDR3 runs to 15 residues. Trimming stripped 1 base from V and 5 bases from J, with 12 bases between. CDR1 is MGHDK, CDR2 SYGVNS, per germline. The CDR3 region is CASSEFAANHNEQFF. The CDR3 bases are TGTGCCAGCAGTGAATTTGCAGCCAACCACAATGAGCAGTTCTTC.

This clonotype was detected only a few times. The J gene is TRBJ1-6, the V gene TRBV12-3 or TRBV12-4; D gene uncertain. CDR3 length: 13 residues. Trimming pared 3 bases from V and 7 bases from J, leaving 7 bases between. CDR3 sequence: CASSLQENSPLHF. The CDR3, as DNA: TGTGCCAGCAGTTTGCAAGAGAATTCACCCCTCCACTTT.

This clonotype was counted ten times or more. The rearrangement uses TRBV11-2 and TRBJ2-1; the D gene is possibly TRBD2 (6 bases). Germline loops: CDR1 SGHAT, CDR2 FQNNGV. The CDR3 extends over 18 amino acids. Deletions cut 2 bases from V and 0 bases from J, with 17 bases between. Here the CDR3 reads CASSLWGFGGNSYNEQFF. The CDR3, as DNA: TGTGCCAGCAGCTTATGGGGCTTCGGCGGGAACTCCTACAATGAGCAGTTCTTC. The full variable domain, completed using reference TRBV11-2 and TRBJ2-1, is EAGVAQSPRYKIIEKRQSVAFWCNPISGHATLYWYQQILGQGPKLLIQFQNNGVVDDSQLPKDRFSAERLKGVDSTLKIQPAKLEDSAVYLCASSLWGFGGNSYNEQFFGPGTRLTVL.

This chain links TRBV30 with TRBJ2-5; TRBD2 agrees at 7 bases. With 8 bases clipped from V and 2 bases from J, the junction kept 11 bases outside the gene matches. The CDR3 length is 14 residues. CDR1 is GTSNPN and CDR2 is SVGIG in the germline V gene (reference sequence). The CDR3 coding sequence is TGTGCCCTCACCAGTCCTAGCGGACAAGAGACCCAGTACTTC. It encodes CALTSPSGQETQYF.

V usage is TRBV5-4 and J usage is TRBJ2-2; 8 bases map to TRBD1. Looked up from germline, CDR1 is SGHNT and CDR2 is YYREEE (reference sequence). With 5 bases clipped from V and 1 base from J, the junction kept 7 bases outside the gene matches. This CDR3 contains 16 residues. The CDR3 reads CASRPQGAVNTGELFF. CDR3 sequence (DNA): TGTGCCAGCAGACCCCAGGGGGCCGTGAACACCGGGGAGCTGTTTTTT.

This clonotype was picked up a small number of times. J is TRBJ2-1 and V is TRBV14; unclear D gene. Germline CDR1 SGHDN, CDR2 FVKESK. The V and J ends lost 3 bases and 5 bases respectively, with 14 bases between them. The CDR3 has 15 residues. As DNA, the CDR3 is TGTGCCAGCAGCCACCTAGGCAGCGTAGACAATGAGCAGTTCTTC. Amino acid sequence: CASSHLGSVDNEQFF.

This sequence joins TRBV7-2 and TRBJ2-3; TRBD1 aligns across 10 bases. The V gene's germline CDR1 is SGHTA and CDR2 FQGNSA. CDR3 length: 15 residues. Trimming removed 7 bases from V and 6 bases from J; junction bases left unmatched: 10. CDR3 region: CASTSTGGASDTQYF. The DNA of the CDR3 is TGTGCCAGCACCTCGACAGGGGGCGCATCGGATACGCAGTATTTT.

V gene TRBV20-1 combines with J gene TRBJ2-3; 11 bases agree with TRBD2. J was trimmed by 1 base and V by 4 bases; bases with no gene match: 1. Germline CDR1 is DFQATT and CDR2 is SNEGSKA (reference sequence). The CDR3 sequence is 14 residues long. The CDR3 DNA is TGCAGTGCTACGACTAGCGGGGGCACAGATACGCAGTATTTT. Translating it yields CSATTSGGTDTQYF.

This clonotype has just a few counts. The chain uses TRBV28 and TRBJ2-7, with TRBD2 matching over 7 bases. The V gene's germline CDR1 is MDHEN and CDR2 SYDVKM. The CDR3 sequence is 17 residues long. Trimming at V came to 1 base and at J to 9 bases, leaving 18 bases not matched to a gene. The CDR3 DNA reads TGTGCCAGCAGTTTATTCAATCGGGAGGACCCTCTACGTGGGCAGTACTTC. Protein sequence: CASSLFNREDPLRGQYF.

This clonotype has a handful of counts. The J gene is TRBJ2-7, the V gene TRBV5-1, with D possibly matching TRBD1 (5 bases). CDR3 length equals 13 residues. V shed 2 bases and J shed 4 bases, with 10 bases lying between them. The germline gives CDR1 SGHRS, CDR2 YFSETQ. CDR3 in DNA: TGCGCCAGCAGCTTCGGACATAATTACGAGCAGTACTTC. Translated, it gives CASSFGHNYEQYF. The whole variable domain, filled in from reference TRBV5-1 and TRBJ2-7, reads KAGVTQTPRYLIKTRGQQVTLSCSPISGHRSVSWYQQTPGQGLQFLFEYFSETQRNKGNFPGRFSGRQFSNSRSEMNVSTLELGDSALYLCASSFGHNYEQYFGPGTRLTVT.